A selection of T cell receptor beta chains follows, all from one sample in a study of CD8 T cells in acute hepatitis C reinfection. The repertoire was sequenced with immunoSEQ multiplex PCR; TCRdb's copy has only in-frame clones and lacks some. The sample has tens of thousands of clones, around 87% seen once. Sample: naive CD8+ T cells from PBMCs. The receptor source for this set is a young man with chronic hepatitis C. CDR3s leave out the opening cysteine and the closing phenylalanine or tryptophan.

v_call | cdr3_aa
TRBV18 | ASSPEARGHPGPYEQY
TRBV10-2 | ASSEFGDTQY
TRBV5-6 | ASSHTGTPDD
TRBV6-5 | ASSYSQGDGYT
TRBV9 | ASSAGTGISYEQY
TRBV4-3 | ASSPRTGNYEQY
TRBV5-1 | ASSFFGGQTEETQY
TRBV27 | ASSPGTGNYEQY
TRBV30 | ASWTGGTGELF
TRBV7-2 | ASSLGRSGGGNEQF
TRBV2 | ASSMDLNTEAF
TRBV5-5 | ASSLEASGNTIY
TRBV30 | AWSHLTGYSYEQY
TRBV30 | AWSWSNYGYT
TRBV6-1 | ASSWTGGNTGELF
TRBV27 | ASSFARAVYEQY
TRBV5-1 | ASSFAGENTEAF
TRBV4-2 | ASSPGTSSYEQY
TRBV7-8 | ASTERGSYNEQF
TRBV27 | ASSLGPGEDTQY
TRBV2 | ASSSSRGGTEAF
TRBV6-5 | ASSYQSESEQF
TRBV9 | ASSVALTGYYGYT
TRBV30 | AWSLPLTLGYGYT
TRBV7-9 | ASSLDRIANYGYT
TRBV4-1 | ASSQDAQGRPSTDTQY
TRBV6-1 | ASSDWRERTTDTQY
TRBV6-5 | ASSYSGQNYYNEQF
TRBV5-8 | ASSLMGEAF
TRBV9 | ASSVDGGDYGYT
TRBV10-3 | AISESLAGVTNEQF
TRBV5-1 | ASSLSGELF
TRBV19 | ASSAGTGIMNTEAF